These T cell receptor beta chains were read from a single sample in a study of shared clonotypes between healthy human individuals. The protocol was immunoSEQ multiplex PCR, while the TCRdb copy is restricted to in-frame clones and leaves out a portion. This sample carries hundreds of thousands of clones, around 96% of them seen once, and the ten largest clones take less than 0.12%. The sample was naive CD8+ T cells sorted from blood. These receptor sequences come from a woman in her thirties in good health. Each CDR3 is given with its conserved first and last residue. D genes are given only for firm matches. Clone size is stated in some rows and not others, as once, few, many or a class when expanded.

D gene,clone size,V gene,J gene,CDR3 DNA,CDR3 protein
.,.,TRBV25-1,TRBJ1-2,TGTGCCAGCAGTTTAGGACGGTCTGGCTACACCTTC,CASSLGRSGYTF
.,once,TRBV10-2,TRBJ1-5,TGCGCCAGCAGTGACCGGGGCGGCAATCAGCCCCAGCATTTT,CASSDRGGNQPQHF
.,.,TRBV27,TRBJ2-2,TGTGCCAGCAGCCCGGACCCAGGCACCGGGGAGCTGTTTTTT,CASSPDPGTGELFF
.,.,TRBV4-1,TRBJ1-2,TGCGCCAGCAGCCAAGATGAAGGGGTCTATGGCTACACCTTC,CASSQDEGVYGYTF
.,.,TRBV6-6,TRBJ2-2,TGTGCCAGCAGTTCCCTCGGGGAGCTGTTTTTT,CASSSLGELFF
.,.,TRBV5-6,TRBJ1-2,TGTGCCAGCAGCGCCCGGGACGGCGATGGCTACACCTTC,CASSARDGDGYTF
TRBD1,.,TRBV7-2,TRBJ1-2,TGTGCCAGCAGCTCTAGGACAGGGGGTCTCTATGGCTACACCTTC,CASSSRTGGLYGYTF
.,.,TRBV19,TRBJ2-3,TGTGCCAGTACCACACAATTGGGCGGGAACACAGATACGCAGTATTTT,CASTTQLGGNTDTQYF
.,.,TRBV5-8,TRBJ1-1,TGTGCCAGCAGCCCCGGACAGCCATTTGAAGCTTTCTTT,CASSPGQPFEAFF
TRBD2,.,TRBV4-1,TRBJ2-2,TGCGCCAGCAGCCAAGAATGGCGGGAGGGCTCCGGGGAGCTGTTTTTT,CASSQEWREGSGELFF
TRBD1,.,TRBV29-1,TRBJ2-2,TGCAGCGTAGAGGACAGGGAGAACACCGGGGAGCTGTTTTTT,CSVEDRENTGELFF
TRBD1,.,TRBV23-1,TRBJ2-7,TGCGCCAGCAGTCAATCTCAGGGACAGAAGGCGAAATCCTACGAGCAGTACTTC,CASSQSQGQKAKSYEQYF
.,.,TRBV2,TRBJ2-7,TGTGCCAGCAGTGAAATGACAGCCTACGAGCAGTACTTC,CASSEMTAYEQYF
.,.,TRBV28,TRBJ2-7,TGTGCCAGCAGTTCCGGGTGGGGGCTTTACGAGCAGTACTTC,CASSSGWGLYEQYF
.,.,TRBV7-8,TRBJ1-5,TGTGCCAGCAGCTTAGGACGGCGAGGCAATCAGCCCCAGCATTTT,CASSLGRRGNQPQHF
TRBD1,.,TRBV10-2,TRBJ2-5,TGCGCCAGCAGTGAGAGGACAGGGGGCGCGGAAGAGACCCAGTACTTC,CASSERTGGAEETQYF
TRBD2,.,TRBV6-6,TRBJ2-7,TGTGCCGGGGTTGCTAGCGGTTCCTACGAGCAGTACTTC,CAGVASGSYEQYF
.,.,TRBV5-6,TRBJ1-1,TGTGCCAGCAGCTTTTTGACAGCCTCCATGAACACTGAAGCTTTCTTT,CASSFLTASMNTEAFF
TRBD2,.,TRBV2,TRBJ2-1,TGTGCCAGCAGGACTAGCGGAAGCAATGAGCAGTTCTTC,CASRTSGSNEQFF
TRBD2,once,TRBV28,TRBJ2-1,TGTGCCAGCAGTGCCCTCGGGACTACAAATTCATTAGAAATTTACAATGAGCAGTTCTTC,CASSALGTTNSLEIYNEQFF
.,.,TRBV27,TRBJ1-2,TGTGCCAGCAGCCCTTCTTCTGGACAGCTAAACTATGGCTACACCTTC,CASSPSSGQLNYGYTF
TRBD2,.,TRBV27,TRBJ2-2,TGTGCCAGCAGCCTCGGGACTACTTCAGGGGAGCTGTTTTTT,CASSLGTTSGELFF
.,.,TRBV7-9,TRBJ2-7,TGTGCCAGCAGCTCCGACGGCAGCTCCTACGAGCAGTACTTC,CASSSDGSSYEQYF
TRBD2,.,TRBV10-3,TRBJ2-7,TGTGCCATCAGTGAGTCGGGGACTACCTACGAGCAGTACTTC,CAISESGTTYEQYF
TRBD1,.,TRBV28,TRBJ1-2,TGTGCCAGCAGTCCCCCTGACAGGGCCTACACCTTC,CASSPPDRAYTF
.,.,TRBV29-1,TRBJ2-2,TGCAGCGTTGTCCCAGGGATCACCGGGGAGCTGTTTTTT,CSVVPGITGELFF
TRBD1,.,TRBV6-1,TRBJ2-7,TGTGCCAGCAGTGAAGGGGGACTTAGGACAGGGTACGAGCAGTACTTC,CASSEGGLRTGYEQYF
.,.,TRBV7-8,TRBJ2-7,TGTGCCAGCAGCTCCCTATCGGGCACCACCTACGAGCAGTACTTC,CASSSLSGTTYEQYF
.,.,TRBV28,TRBJ2-7,TGTGCCAGCAGTCCAGGGTACGAGCAGTACTTC,CASSPGYEQYF
.,.,TRBV4-1,TRBJ1-5,TGCGCCAGCAGCCAAGGACAGGGCAATCAGCCCCAGCATTTT,CASSQGQGNQPQHF
.,.,TRBV29-1,TRBJ2-7,TGCAGCGTTGTCCTCATTACCTACGAGCAGTACTTC,CSVVLITYEQYF
TRBD2,.,TRBV15,TRBJ2-5,TGTGCCACCAGCGAACACAATAGCGGGAGTTTCGAGACCCAGTACTTC,CATSEHNSGSFETQYF
.,.,TRBV5-4,TRBJ2-7,TGTGCCAGCAGCTTGGCTAACTACGAGCAGTACTTC,CASSLANYEQYF
TRBD1,.,TRBV27,TRBJ1-4,TGTGCCAGCAGTTCGACCTGGACAGGGGTATGGGAAAAACTGTTTTTT,CASSSTWTGVWEKLFF
.,.,TRBV28,TRBJ1-2,TGTGCCAGCAGTAGCCGGGTCGACTATGGCTACACCTTC,CASSSRVDYGYTF
.,.,TRBV13,TRBJ2-7,TGTGCCAGCAGCTCATCGACGGACTTCTACGAGCAGTACTTC,CASSSSTDFYEQYF
.,.,TRBV4-1,TRBJ2-2,TGCGCCAGCAGCCAAGTTTTTTCCGGAGCGGTCACCCGAACCGGGGAGCTGTTTTTT,CASSQVFSGAVTRTGELFF
TRBD2,.,TRBV27,TRBJ2-3,TGTGCCAGCAGTCCCCCTTTCGATAGCGGGACTGTAGATACGCAGTATTTT,CASSPPFDSGTVDTQYF
TRBD2,.,TRBV5-4,TRBJ2-7,TGTGCCAGCACCGTAGCGGGAGCCTACGAGCAGTACTTC,CASTVAGAYEQYF
TRBD1,.,TRBV7-9,TRBJ1-2,TGTGCCAGCAGCCCCAGGGACAGGGGGCCCTATGGCTACACCTTC,CASSPRDRGPYGYTF
TRBD1,once,TRBV19,TRBJ2-7,TGTGCCAGTAGTATAACAAGGGACAGGGCCTACGAGCAGTACTTC,CASSITRDRAYEQYF
.,once,TRBV28,TRBJ1-1,TGTGCCAGCAGTTTTAGGGTGAGCACTGAAGCTTTCTTT,CASSFRVSTEAFF
TRBD1,.,TRBV28,TRBJ2-7,TGTGCCAGCAGTACCGGACAGGGGTGGTACGAGCAGTACTTC,CASSTGQGWYEQYF
TRBD1,.,TRBV29-1,TRBJ2-2,TGCAGCGTTGAGGGGGACAGGGCCGGGGAGCTGTTTTTT,CSVEGDRAGELFF
.,.,TRBV9,TRBJ1-1,TGTGCCAGCAGCTTGACGGTGCCTGAAGCTTTCTTT,CASSLTVPEAFF
.,.,TRBV4-1,TRBJ2-1,TGCGCCAGCAGCCATAGGGTTGAGCAGTTCTTC,CASSHRVEQFF
TRBD1,.,TRBV7-8,TRBJ2-7,TGTGCCAGCAGACAAAGCCCCGGGACAGGGGACCCCTACGAGCAGTACTTC,CASRQSPGTGDPYEQYF
.,.,TRBV15,TRBJ2-3,TGTGCCACCAGCGAAATAGCGGTAGATACGCAGTATTTT,CATSEIAVDTQYF
.,.,TRBV7-2,TRBJ2-1,TGTGCCAGCAGCTTAGGATCCCGGGGGCAGTTCTTC,CASSLGSRGQFF
.,.,TRBV10-2,TRBJ1-1,TGCGCCACTTCCCAGAAGGGGCCGGCTGAAGCTTTCTTT,CATSQKGPAEAFF
TRBD1,.,TRBV19,TRBJ2-3,TGTGCCAGTAGTGCCGCCCGACAGGGCTTTTTCACAGATACGCAGTATTTT,CASSAARQGFFTDTQYF
TRBD2,.,TRBV7-8,TRBJ2-5,TGTGCCAGCAGCTTAGAACCACTAGCGACCGTTCAAGAGACCCAGTACTTC,CASSLEPLATVQETQYF
.,.,TRBV7-8,TRBJ2-7,TGTGCCAGCAGCTTAGAAAGGATCGGGACACCCTCCTACGAGCAGTACTTC,CASSLERIGTPSYEQYF
.,once,TRBV27,TRBJ1-1,TGTGCCAGCAGCCCCCCCGGTCTTGGGACTGAAGCTTTCTTT,CASSPPGLGTEAFF
.,.,TRBV28,TRBJ1-3,TGTGTAGCTATTCGGGGAAACACCATATATTTT,CVAIRGNTIYF
TRBD1,.,TRBV9,TRBJ2-5,TGTGCCAGCAGCATATCCGGGACAGGGGTAGGAGAGACCCAGTACTTC,CASSISGTGVGETQYF
TRBD1,.,TRBV28,TRBJ2-1,TGTGCCAGCAGTTCTTTTTCCGGACAGGGTAAGGGAACCTACAATGAGCAGTTCTTC,CASSSFSGQGKGTYNEQFF